This TCR beta chain was recorded in a study of human T cells and chemical hapten exposure. Study-wide results and limits: The study found expanded TCRs formed significantly more large CDR3 similarity clusters than controls.

This sample's time point: patch test 1, 2 weeks after DPC sensitization. Described treatment: therapeutic diphenylcyclopropenone sensitization with weekly scalp DPC. Blood was collected ahead of every patch test applied. As to this clonotype: Its specificity is unknown.

Individual cDNA molecules in this library carried unique molecular identifiers. TCRdb called the RACE reads again in MiXCR, with one record for every CDR3 protein. Here the sample spans just over 80,000 distinct CDR3 sequences, roughly 10% being singletons. CDR3 length equals 15 residues. The germline gives CDR1 MDHEN, CDR2 SYDVKM. Trimming cost V 5 bases and J 7 bases, with 17 bases left between them. V gene TRBV28 combines with J gene TRBJ2-2; D is uncertain. This TCR came from a woman aged 45-65 years with alopecia areata. Some clones in this sample may be carry-over from other donors' samples. The sequences come from whole blood, collected in connection with sensitization to the hapten diphenylcyclopropenone (DPC). The CDR3 loop reads CASSRSPRNGGELFF. The CDR3 DNA reads as TGTGCCAGCAGTAGGTCACCTAGGAACGGCGGGGAGCTGTTTTTT.